Each of the 26 T cell receptor beta chains below was sequenced from the same sample in a study of vaccination effects on CD4 cells after COVID-19. Measured with immunoSEQ multiplex PCR; TCRdb has only the in-frame clones, and not every one. The sample contains tens of thousands of clones, roughly 80% of which appear only once. Antigen-specific CD4+ T cells expanded by the ViraFEST assay with viral peptide pools were then sequenced. Researchers isolated CD4+ T cells once about 11 days of culture had elapsed. Their antigens remain unidentified. Sequencing used CD4+ T cells from PBMCs cultured with HCoV-229E spike peptides, obtained before COVID-19 vaccination. The receptors come from a human donor who received a COVID-19 vaccine.

The chain joins TRBV18 to TRBJ1-2; D remains ambiguous. Trimming removed 0 bases at V and 6 bases at J, with 5 bases between. The CDR3 is 12 residues long. Germline CDR1 and CDR2: KGHSH and LQKENI. The CDR3 sequence is CASSPPGDGYTF. The CDR3 nucleotides are TGTGCCAGCTCACCACCGGGAGATGGCTACACCTTC.

The gene calls are TRBV5-1 and TRBJ2-5; tentative D call: TRBD2 (5 bases). Germline lookup yields CDR1 SGHRS and CDR2 YFSETQ. V lost 1 base to trimming and J lost 3 bases, with 10 bases between them. This CDR3 region has 14 residues. CDR3 sequence reads: CASSLLTGEETQYF. In DNA form, the CDR3 reads TGCGCCAGCAGCTTGTTGACCGGGGAAGAGACCCAGTACTTC.

About this clone: An end of the junction differs from the germline gene, which may be a read error. The chain links TRBV10-3 to TRBJ1-1, with a weak D call TRBD1 (5 bases). CDR3 length equals 14 residues. Germline V lookup: CDR1 ENHRY, CDR2 SYGVKD. The CDR3 coding sequence is TGTGCCATCGGTGACGGGGCGGACAAGGCTGAAGCTTTCTTT. Protein sequence: CAIGDGADKAEAFF.

The chain combines TRBV21-1 with TRBJ1-4; TRBD1, the table's D call, lacks a check against the DNA. TRBV21-1 is described as a pseudogene. This CDR3 contains 15 residues. The CDR3 protein is CASSIRGLANEKLFF. The CDR3 DNA reads as TGTGCCAGCAGCATCAGGGGGCTGGCTAATGAAAAACTGTTTTTT.

The chain is built from TRBV10-2 and TRBJ1-5; tentatively, D is TRBD1 (6 bases). Germline CDR1 reads WSHSY; CDR2 reads SAAADI. The CDR3 runs 14 residues. The germline V and J ends were trimmed by 10 bases and 11 bases, with 24 bases remaining between them. Here the CDR3 DNA reads TGCGCCACCGCGGAACAGGGACGGCCGGCGACCCAGCATTTT. This translates into CATAEQGRPATQHF.

The CDR3 here is CASSLVVTGLGSPLHF. CDR3 bases: TGTGCCAGCAGCTTGGTGGTGACAGGTCTTGGCTCACCCCTCCACTTT. The chain employs TRBV5-8 and TRBJ1-6, with D possibly matching TRBD1 (6 bases). This CDR3 contains 16 residues. CDR1 is SGHTS and CDR2 is YDEGEE in the germline V gene. V lost 0 bases, J lost 10 bases, and 17 bases lay in between.

The gene calls are TRBV3-1 (or the pseudogene TRBV3-2) and TRBJ2-3; 8 bases map to TRBD1. This CDR3 has 14 amino acids. The J segment lost 2 bases and the V segment lost 6 bases, leaving 4 bases of the junction unmatched. Germline CDR1 reads LGHDT; CDR2 reads YNNKEL (reference sequence). The CDR3 nucleotides are TGTGCCAGCAGAGACAGGGGTAACACAGATACGCAGTATTTT. It yields the protein CASRDRGNTDTQYF.

In its sample, this clone was seen once. CDR3 amino acids: CASVIQGIGQPQHF. The CDR3 DNA reads as TGTGCCAGCGTAATTCAGGGGATTGGTCAGCCCCAGCATTTT. The chain carries TRBV21-1 and TRBJ1-5; TRBD1 is taken as the D call from the table, unchecked against the DNA. TRBV21-1 is a recognized pseudogene. The CDR3 loop spans 14 amino acids.

This clone was picked up one time. The chain recombines TRBV6-6 with TRBJ2-7; tentative D call: TRBD2 (6 bases). The CDR3 is 14 residues long. The V end lost 3 bases, the J end lost 0 bases, and 9 bases lay between the germline ends. Germline assignment: CDR1 MNHNY and CDR2 SVGAGI (reference sequence). CDR3 bases: TGTGCCAGCAGTTATGGTAGCGGCTCCTACGAGCAGTACGTC. Protein: CASSYGSGSYEQYV.

The gene calls are TRBV2 and TRBJ1-4; 8 nucleotides align to TRBD1. The J segment lost 8 bases and the V segment lost 5 bases, leaving 7 bases of the junction unmatched. CDR1 and CDR2 from the germline V gene are SNHLY and FYNNEI. The CDR3 spans 14 residues. The CDR3 DNA sequence: TGTGCCAGCAGTCCCGGGACAGGATACGAAAAACTGTTTTTT. Its translation: CASSPGTGYEKLFF.

The J gene is TRBJ1-2, the V gene TRBV27; 10 bases fit TRBD1. The germline V gene has CDR1 MNHEY and CDR2 SMNVEV (reference sequence). The trim removed 6 bases at V and 7 bases at J, leaving 8 bases unmatched. The CDR3 totals 14 residues. The CDR3 DNA reads as TGTGCCAGCAGCTTCCGGGACAGGGGCCCTGGCTACACCTTC. Protein sequence: CASSFRDRGPGYTF.

The V gene is TRBV7-9, the J gene TRBJ2-5, with TRBD2 matching over 14 bases. The CDR3 covers 17 residues. The germline V gene encodes CDR1 SEHNR and CDR2 FQNEAQ (reference sequence). J was trimmed by 1 base and V by 5 bases; bases with no gene match: 6. CDR3 DNA: TGTGCCAGCAGCCTGGGACTAGCGGGGGCCCTCCAAGAGACCCAGTACTTC. This encodes CASSLGLAGALQETQYF. The complete variable domain, with remaining parts taken from reference TRBV7-9 and TRBJ2-5, reads DTGVSQNPRHKITKRGQNVTFRCDPISEHNRLYWYRQTLGQGPEFLTYFQNEAQLEKSRLLSDRFSAERPKGSFSTLEIQRTEQGDSAMYLCASSLGLAGALQETQYFGPGTRLLVL.

The table lists this clone with a count of one. The chain links TRBV7-2 to TRBJ1-5; 7 bases match TRBD1. Unmatched junction bases numbered 5, after V lost 3 bases and J lost 3 bases. CDR3 length equals 15 residues. Germline loops: CDR1 SGHTA, CDR2 FQGNSA. CDR3 in amino acids: CASSFRTGPNQPQHF. The CDR3 DNA is TGTGCCAGCAGCTTCCGGACAGGACCCAATCAGCCCCAGCATTTT.

This rearrangement joins TRBV9 to TRBJ1-1; D unresolved. Germline lookup yields CDR1 SGDLS and CDR2 YYNGEE. This CDR3 spans 14 amino acids. V lost 3 bases and J 1 base, leaving 10 bases between the germline ends. The CDR3: CASSADGWNTEAFF. In nucleotides, the CDR3 is TGTGCCAGCAGCGCGGACGGATGGAACACTGAAGCTTTCTTT. The full variable domain, in which reference TRBV9 and TRBJ1-1 provide the parts outside the CDR3, is DSGVTQTPKHLITATGQRVTLRCSPRSGDLSVYWYQQSLDQGLQFLIQYYNGEERAKGNILERFSAQQFPDLHSELNLSSLELGDSALYFCASSADGWNTEAFFGQGTRLTVV.

The gene calls are TRBV6-6 and TRBJ1-1; the D gene is possibly TRBD1 (6 bases). CDR3 length: 13 residues. Germline CDR1 reads MNHNY; CDR2 reads SVGAGI (reference sequence). V was cut by 0 bases and J by 8 bases, with 10 bases left in between. The CDR3 region is CASSYSGGGEAFF. Written as DNA, the CDR3 is TGTGCCAGCAGTTACTCGGGGGGCGGCGAAGCTTTCTTT.

The chain carries TRBV5-6 and TRBJ1-2, with 7 bases lining up with TRBD1. Trimming cost V 5 bases and J 4 bases; bases outside gene matches: 5. This CDR3 spans 13 amino acids. Germline CDR1 is SGHDT and CDR2 is YYEEEE. Here the CDR3 DNA reads TGTGCCAGCAGTTCGACAGGGACCTATGGCTACACCTTC. It specifies CASSSTGTYGYTF.

J is TRBJ1-3 and V is TRBV18; no definite D call. CDR1 is KGHSH and CDR2 is LQKENI in the germline V gene. This CDR3 region has 14 residues. Trimming took 3 bases from V and 2 from J, leaving 8 bases between them. The CDR3 sequence is CASSPNPAGNTIYF. The CDR3 coding sequence is TGTGCCAGCTCACCGAATCCAGCTGGAAACACCATATATTTT.

The rearrangement uses TRBV6-5 and TRBJ2-3; no clear D gene. Germline V lookup: CDR1 MNHEY, CDR2 SVGAGI. This CDR3 is built from 14 residues. The V end was cut by 8 bases, the J end by 1 base, with 13 bases between. The CDR3 reads CASPGDGGTDTQYF. In DNA, the CDR3 is TGTGCCAGCCCTGGGGATGGGGGCACAGATACGCAGTATTTT.

The chain is built from TRBV19 and TRBJ2-3; weak D call: TRBD1 (6 bases). In germline, CDR1 is LNHDA, CDR2 SQIVND (reference sequence). V was trimmed by 4 bases and J by 0 bases, leaving 11 bases between them. This CDR3 spans 15 amino acids. As DNA, the CDR3 is TGTGCCAGTAGTAGCCGGACAGTTAGCACAGATACGCAGTATTTT. Residues: CASSSRTVSTDTQYF.

The chain is built from TRBV27 and TRBJ2-3; D unclear. From germline, CDR1 is MNHEY and CDR2 SMNVEV (reference sequence). The CDR3 loop spans 12 amino acids. V shed 4 bases and J shed 1 base, with 3 bases lying between them. CDR3 protein: CASSWGTDTQYF. CDR3 coding DNA: TGTGCCAGCAGTTGGGGCACAGATACGCAGTATTTT.

This clone was recorded once. Written as DNA, the CDR3 is TGTGCCAGCTCCCCGAACTCCTACGAGCAGTACGTC. Its translation is CASSPNSYEQYV. The genes are TRBV18 and TRBJ2-7; D gene uncertain. The V gene's germline CDR1 is KGHSH and CDR2 LQKENI. Trimming removed 6 bases at V and 0 bases at J, with 6 bases between. The CDR3 covers 12 residues.

The V and J genes are TRBV12-3 or TRBV12-4 and TRBJ2-5; 8 bases are shared with TRBD2. The CDR3 is 12 residues long. Trimming removed 8 bases from V and 5 bases from J; junction bases left unmatched: 4. In DNA, the CDR3 is TGTGCCAGCGGCGGGGGGTGGGAGACCCAGTACTTC. Protein sequence: CASGGGWETQYF.

This chain links TRBV11-2 with TRBJ2-5; D may be TRBD1 (6 bases). V shed 6 bases and J shed 2 bases, with 13 bases lying between them. Germline V gives CDR1 SGHAT, CDR2 FQNNGV. The CDR3 extends over 14 amino acids. CDR3 sequence (DNA): TGTGCCAGCAGTCGTGGACAGCTGCAAGAGACCCAGTACTTC. It is translated as CASSRGQLQETQYF.

The chain carries TRBV4-3 and TRBJ1-2; 7 nucleotides agree with TRBD1. With 0 bases clipped from V and 3 bases from J, the junction kept 7 bases outside the gene matches. The CDR3 totals 16 residues. The germline gives CDR1 LGHNA, CDR2 YSLEER. The CDR3, as DNA: TGCGCCAGCAGCCAAGAGAACAGGGGCATCGACTATGGCTACACCTTC. Translated, it gives CASSQENRGIDYGYTF.

The V call is TRBV19, the J call TRBJ2-6; 8 bases map to TRBD1. The ends lost 7 bases at V and 3 bases at J; junction bases unmatched: 14. The V gene's germline CDR1 is LNHDA and CDR2 SQIVND (reference sequence). This CDR3 spans 18 amino acids. The CDR3 spells CASTQGNRGEGGANVLTF. Here the CDR3 DNA reads TGTGCCAGTACCCAAGGGAACAGGGGGGAAGGTGGGGCCAACGTCCTGACTTTC. The full variable domain, in which reference TRBV19 and TRBJ2-6 provide the parts outside the CDR3, is DGGITQSPKYLFRKEGQNVTLSCEQNLNHDAMYWYRQDPGQGLRLIYYSQIVNDFQKGDIAEGYSVSREKKESFPLTVTSAQKNPTAFYLCASTQGNRGEGGANVLTFGAGSRLTVL.

The count of this clone is one. The chain recombines TRBV3-1 (or the pseudogene TRBV3-2) with TRBJ1-3, with unresolved D. With 4 bases removed from V and 4 bases from J, the gap between germline ends came to 5 bases. Germline V CDR1 and CDR2: LGHDT, YNNKEL (reference sequence). CDR3 length: 12 amino acids. The CDR3 loop reads CASSRSGNTIYF. The DNA for the CDR3 is TGTGCCAGCAGCCGTAGCGGAAACACCATATATTTT.